These 23 T cell receptor beta chains were all obtained from the same sample, sequenced in a study of spatial heterogeneity in lung cancer. TCRdb analysed the 5' RACE reads with MiXCR anew, one entry per CDR3 protein. The table records about 85,000 distinct CDR3 sequences, more than 15% of them present only once. Stated time point: sample taken at primary tumor resection. Whole RNA, isolated from tumor, nontumor lung or frozen PBMC, was sequenced without prior sorting. The source was PBMCs, collected at surgery. The receptors originated from a male donor with early-stage non-small cell lung cancer.

This clonotype was counted at least ten times. The rearrangement joins TRBV28 to TRBJ2-3; 7 positions agree with TRBD1. CDR3 size: 15 residues. Germline lookup yields CDR1 MDHEN and CDR2 SYDVKM. The V and J ends lost 3 bases and 2 bases, in that order; junction bases with no gene match: 5. The CDR3 DNA reads as TGTGCCAGCAGTTTCCTAGGGACAGACACAGATACGCAGTATTTT. Its protein product is CASSFLGTDTDTQYF.

The rearrangement links TRBV7-2 to TRBJ2-7; D remains unclear. Germline CDR1 is SGHTA and CDR2 is FQGNSA. This CDR3 has 12 residues. Trimming removed 8 bases at V and 1 base at J, with 9 bases between. CDR3 sequence (DNA): TGTGCCAGCCAAGGCGGTTCCTACGAGCAGTACTTC. Encoded protein: CASQGGSYEQYF. The full variable domain, completed using reference TRBV7-2 and TRBJ2-7, is GAGVSQSPSNKVTEKGKDVELRCDPISGHTALYWYRQSLGQGLEFLIYFQGNSAPDKSGLPSDRFSAERTGGSVSTLTIQRTQQEDSAVYLCASQGGSYEQYFGPGTRLTVT.

In its sample, this clonotype was seen a few times. The CDR3 protein is CASGVEMNTEAFF. CDR3 nucleotide sequence: TGTGCCAGCGGGGTGGAGATGAACACTGAAGCTTTCTTT. This chain joins TRBV5-4 and TRBJ1-1; D gene ambiguous. The CDR3 has 13 residues. Deletions cut 7 bases from V and 0 bases from J, with 10 bases between. The germline V gene encodes CDR1 SGHNT and CDR2 YYREEE (reference sequence).

The table lists this clonotype with a few counts. The J gene is TRBJ2-5, the V gene TRBV27, with 9 positions matching TRBD1. Germline CDR1 MNHEY, CDR2 SMNVEV (reference sequence). This CDR3 spans 13 amino acids. V trimming: 8 bases; J trimming: 4 bases; junction bases outside the gene matches: 5. CDR3 in amino acids: CASGGQGGETQYF. Here the CDR3 DNA reads TGTGCCAGCGGGGGACAGGGCGGAGAGACCCAGTACTTC.

This clonotype has more than one count but fewer than ten. V gene TRBV29-1 combines with J gene TRBJ2-7; 7 bases map to TRBD1. Unmatched junction bases numbered 8, after V lost 4 bases and J lost 2 bases. This CDR3 has 14 amino acids. Germline V gene data show CDR1 as SQVTM and CDR2 as ANQGSEA. Here the CDR3 DNA reads TGCAGCGTTGGAGGCAGGGGGTTGACCTACGAGCAGTACTTC. Amino acids: CSVGGRGLTYEQYF.

This clonotype was recorded many times. The V and J genes are TRBV9 and TRBJ1-1; D not certain. This CDR3 has 15 residues. Germline V lookup: CDR1 SGDLS, CDR2 YYNGEE. V lost 2 bases to trimming and J lost 1 base, with 12 bases between them. CDR3 sequence (DNA): TGTGCCAGCAGCGTTGGCGGGCGAGGGAACACTGAAGCTTTCTTT. It codes for CASSVGGRGNTEAFF.

V is TRBV2 and J is TRBJ2-2; D is ambiguous. The V gene's germline CDR1 is SNHLY and CDR2 FYNNEI. CDR3 length: 16 amino acids. V dropped 6 bases and J dropped 3 bases, with 17 bases sitting between them. CDR3 loop: CASSEWRIEDTGELFF. CDR3 sequence (DNA): TGTGCCAGCAGCGAATGGCGTATCGAGGACACCGGGGAGCTGTTTTTT.

This chain connects TRBV29-1 to TRBJ2-7; D remains unclear. Germline CDR1 and CDR2: SQVTM and ANQGSEA. This CDR3 is built from 11 residues. V dropped 3 bases and J dropped 7 bases, with 10 bases sitting between them. The CDR3 DNA sequence: TGCAGCGTTGAGTCCGGGCGGGAGCAGTACTTC. Residues: CSVESGREQYF.

The chain is built from TRBV25-1 and TRBJ2-2; no clear D. CDR1 and CDR2 from the germline V gene are MGHDK and SYGVNS. The V end was cut by 3 bases, the J end by 4 bases, with 9 bases between. The CDR3 covers 14 residues. CDR3 sequence: CASSEIMATGELFF. The CDR3 coding sequence is TGTGCCAGCAGTGAGATCATGGCCACCGGGGAGCTGTTTTTT.

This clonotype was observed at least ten times. CDR3 protein: CASSLVYGGYTF. The CDR3 nucleotides are TGCGCCAGCAGCTTGGTGTACGGGGGCTACACCTTC. The genes are TRBV5-1 and TRBJ1-2; D ambiguous. The V gene's germline CDR1 is SGHRS and CDR2 YFSETQ. Between the trimmed V and J ends, which lost 0 bases and 8 bases, there was a span of 8 bases. The CDR3 covers 12 residues.

CDR3 bases: TGTGCCAGCAGCGCTCGACTAGCGGGGGGGCCGGACAATGAGCAGTTCTTC. This codes for CASSARLAGGPDNEQFF. V is TRBV11-2 and J is TRBJ2-1; 14 bases are shared with TRBD2. Germline V gives CDR1 SGHAT, CDR2 FQNNGV. The CDR3 consists of 17 residues. J was trimmed by 5 bases and V by 5 bases; bases with no gene match: 8.

CDR3 bases: TGCAGTGCTAGAGAACGTGCCTCCTACAATGAGCAGTTCTTC. This translates into CSARERASYNEQFF. This rearrangement joins TRBV20-1 to TRBJ2-1; D is unresolved. Between the trimmed V and J ends, which lost 0 bases and 0 bases, there was a span of 6 bases. Germline V gives CDR1 DFQATT, CDR2 SNEGSKA (reference sequence). The CDR3 contains 14 residues.

The rearrangement uses TRBV7-3 and TRBJ2-7; D remains unclear. There are 13 residues in the CDR3. From germline, CDR1 is SGHTA and CDR2 FQGTGA. Trimming stripped 6 bases from V and 4 bases from J, with 13 bases between. CDR3 sequence (DNA): TGTGCCAGCAGTTTCAGCGAAGGATACGAGCAGTACTTC. This translates into CASSFSEGYEQYF.

Only a few counts were recorded for this clonotype. This chain uses TRBV18 with TRBJ2-1; 7 bases are shared with TRBD2. Per the germline V gene, CDR1 is KGHSH and CDR2 is LQKENI. V shed 9 bases and J 7 bases; nucleotides not matched to a gene: 15. CDR3 length: 15 amino acids. CDR3 residues: CASSPSGRAENEQFF. For the CDR3, the DNA is TGTGCCAGTTCCCCTAGCGGAAGGGCGGAGAATGAGCAGTTCTTC.

The rearrangement uses TRBV12-5 and TRBJ1-1; D is perhaps TRBD1 (5 bases). V dropped 4 bases and J dropped 2 bases, with 17 bases sitting between them. CDR1 is LGHNT, CDR2 FRNRAP, per germline. There are 16 residues in the CDR3. The CDR3 loop reads CASGSSRDGSNTEAFF. CDR3 DNA: TGTGCTAGTGGTTCTTCCCGGGACGGTTCCAACACTGAAGCTTTCTTT.

This clonotype turned up a few times. A junction boundary mismatches the germline segment, possibly from a read error. The CDR3 DNA follows: TGTGCCAGCAGTGTATGGGATCAGCCCCAGCATTTT. Amino acids: CASSVWDQPQHF. The chain recombines TRBV28 with TRBJ1-5; D not certain. CDR3 size: 12 residues. In germline, CDR1 is MDHEN, CDR2 SYDVKM. Supplemented by reference TRBV28 and TRBJ1-5, the full variable domain reads DVKVTQSSRYLVKRTGEKVFLECVQDMDHENMFWYRQDPGLGLRLIYFSYDVKMKEKGDIPEGYSVSREKKERFSLILESASTNQTSMYLCASSVWDQPQHFGDGTRLSIL.

This clonotype was counted a few times. The V and J genes are TRBV7-2 and TRBJ1-1; D is possibly TRBD1 (5 bases). V shed 3 bases and J shed 10 bases, with 15 bases lying between them. Germline V gene lookup returns CDR1 SGHTA and CDR2 FQGNSA. The CDR3 runs to 13 residues. For the CDR3, the DNA is TGTGCCAGCAGCTTGGGACTGGGAAAATTAGCTTTCTTT. Translated, it gives CASSLGLGKLAFF.

This clonotype was detected a few times. The chain recombines TRBV5-4 with TRBJ2-1; D unresolved. The germline gives CDR1 SGHNT, CDR2 YYREEE (reference sequence). The CDR3 extends over 11 amino acids. Trimming pared 2 bases from V and 7 bases from J, leaving 4 bases between. CDR3 residues: CASSFTNEQFF. The CDR3, as DNA: TGTGCCAGCAGCTTTACGAATGAGCAGTTCTTC.

This clonotype was seen repeatedly, ten times or more. V and J are TRBV7-2 and TRBJ1-5; D is unclear. Germline CDR1 and CDR2: SGHTA and FQGNSA. CDR3 size: 14 residues. V was clipped by 5 bases and J by 4 bases, with 12 bases between them. The CDR3 protein is CASSQTGRNQPQHF. The DNA of the CDR3 is TGTGCCAGCAGCCAGACCGGGAGAAATCAGCCCCAGCATTTT. The entire variable domain, with the rest obtained from reference TRBV7-2 and TRBJ1-5, is as follows: GAGVSQSPSNKVTEKGKDVELRCDPISGHTALYWYRQSLGQGLEFLIYFQGNSAPDKSGLPSDRFSAERTGGSVSTLTIQRTQQEDSAVYLCASSQTGRNQPQHFGDGTRLSIL.

The chain recombines TRBV5-1 with TRBJ1-1, with 8 bases aligning to TRBD1. The V gene end was trimmed by 3 bases and the J gene end by 2 bases; junction bases not matched to a gene: 3. The CDR3 totals 14 residues. The germline V gene encodes CDR1 SGHRS and CDR2 YFSETQ. The CDR3 sequence: CASSWGQANTEAFF. The DNA of the CDR3 is TGCGCCAGCAGCTGGGGACAGGCTAACACTGAAGCTTTCTTT. The whole variable domain, remainder taken from reference TRBV5-1 and TRBJ1-1, is KAGVTQTPRYLIKTRGQQVTLSCSPISGHRSVSWYQQTPGQGLQFLFEYFSETQRNKGNFPGRFSGRQFSNSRSEMNVSTLELGDSALYLCASSWGQANTEAFFGQGTRLTVV.

The V and J genes are TRBV5-1 and TRBJ2-1; TRBD2 aligns across 10 bases. V lost 7 bases to trimming and J lost 6 bases; unmatched junction nucleotides: 19. The CDR3 covers 18 residues. Germline lookup yields CDR1 SGHRS and CDR2 YFSETQ. The CDR3 spells CASGFRAAGGDSGNEQFF. DNA for the CDR3: TGCGCCAGCGGTTTCCGGGCAGCGGGAGGGGATTCTGGCAATGAGCAGTTCTTC.

This clonotype was detected a few times. V is TRBV9 and J is TRBJ2-3; the match to TRBD1 covers 9 bases. After removal of 4 bases from V and 0 bases from J, the junction contained 6 bases not matched to a gene. The germline gives CDR1 SGDLS, CDR2 YYNGEE. The CDR3 contains 16 residues. The DNA for the CDR3 is TGTGCCAGCAGCCCCAGGACAGGGGTTAGCACAGATACGCAGTATTTT. Its translation is CASSPRTGVSTDTQYF.

This clonotype has only a few counts. The V gene is TRBV20-1, the J gene TRBJ1-5; D is ambiguous. Per the germline V gene, CDR1 is DFQATT and CDR2 is SNEGSKA (reference sequence). The V gene lost 0 bases and the J gene lost 6 bases, with 12 bases spanning the gap. The CDR3 totals 14 residues. The CDR3 sequence: CSARDPGSGQPQHF. The CDR3 region has the DNA TGCAGTGCTAGAGATCCGGGTAGCGGTCAGCCCCAGCATTTT.